These 14 T cell receptor beta chains were sequenced from one sample in a study of siplizumab effects on memory and regulatory T cells. Produced via immunoSEQ multiplex PCR; TCRdb's table is partial and in-frame only. The table records 100,000 or so clones, around 93% of them present only once. Sample: non-Treg CD4+ T cells sorted from blood. The origin of the receptors is a human donor in good health.

This clone came up once. The chain uses TRBV4-3 and TRBJ1-6; tentative D call: TRBD1 (5 bases). Per germline, CDR1 LGHNA and CDR2 YSLEER. V was clipped by 1 base and J by 6 bases, with 10 bases between them. The CDR3 totals 15 residues. In DNA form, the CDR3 reads TGCGCCAGCAGCCAAGTGGGGGGGGGTAATTCACCCCTCCACTTT. Protein product: CASSQVGGGNSPLHF.

J is TRBJ2-3 and V is TRBV30; TRBD2 is a possible D gene (7 bases). Trimming pared 8 bases from V and 2 bases from J, leaving 17 bases between. The germline V gene encodes CDR1 GTSNPN and CDR2 SVGIG (reference sequence). The CDR3 is made up of 14 amino acids. The CDR3 DNA reads as TGTGCCAGCTTGTGGGGGGGGGCCACAGATACGCAGTATTTT. Translation gives CASLWGGATDTQYF.

The chain employs TRBV7-8 and TRBJ2-5; D is tentatively TRBD1 or TRBD2 (6 bases each). This CDR3 has 16 amino acids. The germline V gene has CDR1 SGHVS and CDR2 FQNEAQ. Between the trimmed V and J ends, which lost 3 bases and 4 bases, there was a span of 18 bases. The CDR3 nucleotides read TGTGCCAGCAGCTTGCACAATAGGGGGGTGGGAGAGACCCAGTACTTC. Its protein is CASSLHNRGVGETQYF.

The chain recombines TRBV7-3 with TRBJ1-2, with TRBD1 as a possible D gene (6 bases). Between the trimmed V and J ends, which lost 1 base and 2 bases, there was a span of 14 bases. In germline, CDR1 is SGHTA, CDR2 FQGTGA. The CDR3 runs 16 residues. The CDR3, as DNA: TGTGCCAGCAGCTTAAACCCCAGGGGAGCGAACTATGGCTACACCTTC. Its translation: CASSLNPRGANYGYTF.

The chain joins TRBV6-6 to TRBJ2-1; D unresolved. Between the trimmed V and J ends, which lost 6 bases and 0 bases, there was a span of 15 bases. The CDR3 is 16 amino acids. CDR1 and CDR2 (germline): MNHNY, SVGAGI (reference sequence). In DNA form, the CDR3 reads TGTGCCAGCAGCCCAGGACGGATCAGCTCCTACAATGAGCAGTTCTTC. This encodes CASSPGRISSYNEQFF.

V usage is TRBV5-1 and J usage is TRBJ2-2; D unresolved. Germline assignment: CDR1 SGHRS and CDR2 YFSETQ. V gave up 5 bases and J gave up 6 bases, with 8 bases separating them. The CDR3 extends over 12 amino acids. CDR3 coding DNA: TGCGCCAGCAGTTTTTCCCCCGGGGAGCTGTTTTTT. Translated: CASSFSPGELFF.

The chain has TRBV5-6 and TRBJ2-2; 9 bases fit TRBD2. V was pared by 0 bases and J by 0 bases, with 0 bases of the junction left unmatched. Germline CDR1 reads SGHDT; CDR2 reads YYEEEE. This CDR3 comprises 16 residues. The CDR3: CASSLGLAANTGELFF. The CDR3 bases are TGTGCCAGCAGCTTGGGACTAGCGGCGAACACCGGGGAGCTGTTTTTT. Together with reference TRBV5-6 and TRBJ2-2, the CDR3 gives the full variable domain: DAGVTQSPTHLIKTRGQQVTLRCSPKSGHDTVSWYQQALGQGPQFIFQYYEEEERQRGNFPDRFSGHQFPNYSSELNVNALLLGDSALYLCASSLGLAANTGELFFGEGSRLTVL.

In this sample, this clone turned up a few times. The chain combines TRBV28 with TRBJ2-3, with D perhaps TRBD1 or TRBD2 (6 bases each). This CDR3 contains 13 residues. The V end was cut by 3 bases, the J end by 8 bases, with 12 bases between. The germline gives CDR1 MDHEN, CDR2 SYDVKM. DNA of the CDR3: TGTGCCAGCAGTTTGGGGGGCGGCTTTACGCAGTATTTT. Translating gives CASSLGGGFTQYF.

This clone was seen a single time. V usage is TRBV30 and J usage is TRBJ1-4, with D maybe TRBD1 (5 bases). The V end was cut by 5 bases, the J end by 7 bases, with 14 bases between. Germline assignment: CDR1 GTSNPN and CDR2 SVGIG (reference sequence). The CDR3 contains 13 residues. CDR3 nucleotide sequence: TGTGCCTGGGATCCAGGGTTAGGTGAAAAACTGTTTTTT. This encodes CAWDPGLGEKLFF.

The chain combines TRBV11-1 with TRBJ2-7; 9 bases map to TRBD1. Germline assignment: CDR1 SGHAT and CDR2 FQDESV (reference sequence). The V segment lost 5 bases and the J segment 5 bases; nucleotides outside the gene matches: 7. This CDR3 contains 14 residues. CDR3 amino acids: CASSPGQGIHEQYF. DNA of the CDR3: TGTGCCAGCAGCCCAGGACAGGGGATCCACGAGCAGTACTTC.

V and J are TRBV9 and TRBJ2-7, with 8 nucleotides matching TRBD1. The V gene's germline CDR1 is SGDLS and CDR2 YYNGEE. J was trimmed by 3 bases and V by 0 bases; bases with no gene match: 14. The CDR3 is made up of 18 amino acids. The CDR3 DNA follows: TGTGCCAGCAGCGTAGACAACCTATGGCAGACAGGGGACTACGAGCAGTACTTC. Its translation is CASSVDNLWQTGDYEQYF.

The rearrangement uses TRBV19 and TRBJ2-5; TRBD1 agrees at 8 bases. The trim removed 5 bases at V and 2 bases at J, leaving 4 bases unmatched. In germline, CDR1 is LNHDA, CDR2 SQIVND (reference sequence). This CDR3 is 14 amino acids long. This CDR3 is CASSPGTGQETQYF. CDR3 sequence (DNA): TGTGCCAGTAGTCCAGGGACAGGTCAAGAGACCCAGTACTTC.

V is TRBV10-2 and J is TRBJ2-3; no clear D. The CDR3 is made up of 12 amino acids. Per germline, CDR1 WSHSY and CDR2 SAAADI. Trimming left V 8 bases short and J 6 bases short, with 12 bases between. In nucleotides, the CDR3 is TGCGCCAGCGGTCCCCAAAGGGATACGCAGTATTTT. Amino acids: CASGPQRDTQYF.

The V call is TRBV2, the J call TRBJ1-1, with D possibly matching TRBD1 (6 bases). Trimming pared 9 bases from V and 1 base from J, leaving 15 bases between. From germline, CDR1 is SNHLY and CDR2 FYNNEI. CDR3 length: 14 residues. The CDR3 nucleotides are TGTGCCAGTTCCGCTTTAGGGGGGAACACTGAAGCTTTCTTT. This codes for CASSALGGNTEAFF.